This entry features one T cell receptor (beta chain) sequence. Which antigen it targets is not known. Per-nucleotide qualities are absent, and no much larger clonotype sits a single base away. The sample's time point, from its label and the paper: baseline before first vaccination. Samples from vaccinated people were obtained from the UK trials COV001 and COV002, which included a single-blind randomized controlled phase 2/3 trial of AZD1222 (ChAdOx1 nCoV-19) in healthy adults. Trial participant PBMC samples were collected at day 0 and day 28 after the second dose for TCRbeta chain sequencing. This specimen comes from a study of T cell responses to AZD1222 COVID-19 vaccine (dated by TCRdb to the early 2020s). In the study overall: AZD1222 recipients whose second dose came at about 4 weeks and those whose second dose came at about 12 weeks were combined into one group, since spike-specific TCR depth and breadth did not differ between the two schedules. A total of under 250 trial participants underwent TCR sequencing, of whom approximately 200 had received two doses of AZD1222 and some 25 had received two doses of the MenACWY control vaccine. Trial participants were enrolled into age subgroups of 18-55, 56-69 and 70-plus years, which contained roughly 150, 30 and 60 TCR-sequenced participants, respectively.

The CDR3 regions of human TCRbeta chains were analyzed by immunosequencing. As for the authors' bioinformatics: TCRs in the repertoires were matched against a reference library of SARS-CoV-2-specific TCRs that had been generated with the MIRA antigen-specificity platform. Breadth was defined as the fraction of unique TCRs that were SARS-CoV-2-associated, and depth was defined as the fraction of total T cells that were SARS-CoV-2-associated. Using the MIRA data, each spike-specific TCR was assigned both to the spike region to which the TCR was reactive and to a CD4 or CD8 class. Log10-transformed breadth and depth values were compared by one-way ANOVA with Sidak's multiple comparisons tests. TCRdb provides this immuneACCESS table in a form limited to in-frame rearrangements. Some clones are lacking; in checked studies, under half of them reflect an unresolved V gene, and why the rest are absent is not known. The V and J calls and clone size are taken from that table; D and trimming were inferred from the DNA. Across this sample there are under 140,000 clones, with 65% to 85% seen only once. The ten largest clones take up less than 5% of the sample.

Results the study describes overall, beyond this receptor: Only a handful of AZD1222 recipients were SARS-CoV-2 seropositive at baseline, limiting conclusions about previously exposed vaccinees. Because no samples from the day 14 peak response were available, repertoires could be characterized only after the peak T cell response. Nearly half of unique spike-specific TCRs reportedly recognized epitopes outside regions mutated in the B.1.351 and B.1.1.7 variants. Most participants were white British and females outnumbered males, and the authors suggested that clonal diversity may have been underestimated. Spike-specific TCR breadth and depth rose significantly after two AZD1222 doses compared with day 0 and with MenACWY recipients. The 56-69-year group was small, and its depth increase did not reach significance, likely because of low power. CD4 TCRs associated with the vaccine covered the entire spike protein, and the dominant responses were in regions 160-218 and 743-854.

The CDR3 runs 16 amino acids, cysteine and phenylalanine included. The read is trimmed to its CDR3 DNA, 48 bases read in frame from base 1. Relative to germline, V is missing 7 bases and J is missing 4 bases, with 15 bases of the junction outside any gene match. The germline V gene specifies MGHDK as CDR1 and SYGVNS as CDR2. The chain uses TRBV25-1 and TRBJ2-5; TRBD2 agrees with 7 junctional bases. The origin of this receptor is an adult in good health. The sample was peripheral blood, taken on day 0 of AZD1222 vaccination. This receptor has the CDR3 CASNPGGGWYGETQYF. The nucleotides are TGTGCCAGCAATCCCGGCGGGGGTTGGTATGGAGAGACCCAGTACTTC.